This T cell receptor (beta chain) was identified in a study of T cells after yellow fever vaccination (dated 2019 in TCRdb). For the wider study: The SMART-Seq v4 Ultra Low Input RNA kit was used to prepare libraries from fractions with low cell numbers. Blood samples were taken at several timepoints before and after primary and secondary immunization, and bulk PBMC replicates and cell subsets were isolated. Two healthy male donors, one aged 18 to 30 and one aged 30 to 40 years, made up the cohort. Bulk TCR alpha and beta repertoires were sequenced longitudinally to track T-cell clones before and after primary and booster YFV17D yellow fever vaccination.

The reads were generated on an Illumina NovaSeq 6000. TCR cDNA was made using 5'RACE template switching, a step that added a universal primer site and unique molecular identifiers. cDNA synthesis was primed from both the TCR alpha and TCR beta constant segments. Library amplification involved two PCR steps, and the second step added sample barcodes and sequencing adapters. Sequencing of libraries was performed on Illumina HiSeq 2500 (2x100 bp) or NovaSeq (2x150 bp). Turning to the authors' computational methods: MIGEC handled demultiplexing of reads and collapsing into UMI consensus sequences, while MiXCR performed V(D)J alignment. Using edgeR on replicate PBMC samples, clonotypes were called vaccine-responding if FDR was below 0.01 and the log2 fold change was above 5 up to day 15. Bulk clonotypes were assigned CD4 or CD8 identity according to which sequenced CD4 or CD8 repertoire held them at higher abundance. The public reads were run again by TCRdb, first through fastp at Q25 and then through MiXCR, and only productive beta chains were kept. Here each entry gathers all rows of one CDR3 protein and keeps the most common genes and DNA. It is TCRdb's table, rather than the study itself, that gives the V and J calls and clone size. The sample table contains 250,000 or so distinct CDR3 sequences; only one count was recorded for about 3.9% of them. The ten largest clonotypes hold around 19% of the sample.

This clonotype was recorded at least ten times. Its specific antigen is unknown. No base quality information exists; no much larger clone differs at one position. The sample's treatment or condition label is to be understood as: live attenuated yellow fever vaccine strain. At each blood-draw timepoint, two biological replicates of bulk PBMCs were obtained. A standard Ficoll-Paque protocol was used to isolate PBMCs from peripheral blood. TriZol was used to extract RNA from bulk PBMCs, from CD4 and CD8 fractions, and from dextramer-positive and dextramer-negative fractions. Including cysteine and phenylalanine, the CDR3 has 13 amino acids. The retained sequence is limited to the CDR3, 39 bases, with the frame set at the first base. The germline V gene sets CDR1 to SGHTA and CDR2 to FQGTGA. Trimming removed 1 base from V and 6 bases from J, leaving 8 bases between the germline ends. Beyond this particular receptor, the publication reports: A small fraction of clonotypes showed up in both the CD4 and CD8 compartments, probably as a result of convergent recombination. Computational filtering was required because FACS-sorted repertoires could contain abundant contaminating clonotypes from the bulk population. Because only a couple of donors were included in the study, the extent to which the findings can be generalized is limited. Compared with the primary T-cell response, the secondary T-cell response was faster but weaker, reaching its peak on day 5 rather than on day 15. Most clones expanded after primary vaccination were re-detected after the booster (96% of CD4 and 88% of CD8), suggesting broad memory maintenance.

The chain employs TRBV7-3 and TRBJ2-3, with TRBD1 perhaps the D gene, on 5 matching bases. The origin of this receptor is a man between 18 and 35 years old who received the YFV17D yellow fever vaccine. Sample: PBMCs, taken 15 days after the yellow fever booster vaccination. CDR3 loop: CASSLSRGDTQYF. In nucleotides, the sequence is TGTGCCAGCAGCTTAAGTAGGGGCGATACGCAGTATTTT.